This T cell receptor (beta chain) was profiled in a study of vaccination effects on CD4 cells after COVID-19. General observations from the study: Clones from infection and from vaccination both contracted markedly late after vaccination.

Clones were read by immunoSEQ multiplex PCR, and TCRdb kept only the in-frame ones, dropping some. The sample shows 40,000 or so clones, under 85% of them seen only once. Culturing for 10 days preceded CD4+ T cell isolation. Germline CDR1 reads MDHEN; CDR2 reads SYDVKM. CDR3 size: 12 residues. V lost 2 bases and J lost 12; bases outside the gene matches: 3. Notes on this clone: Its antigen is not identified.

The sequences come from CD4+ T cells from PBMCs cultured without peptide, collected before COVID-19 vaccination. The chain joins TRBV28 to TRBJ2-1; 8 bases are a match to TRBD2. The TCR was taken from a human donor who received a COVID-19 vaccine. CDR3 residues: CASSLLSGVQFF. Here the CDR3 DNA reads TGTGCCAGCAGTTTACTTAGCGGGGTGCAGTTCTTC.